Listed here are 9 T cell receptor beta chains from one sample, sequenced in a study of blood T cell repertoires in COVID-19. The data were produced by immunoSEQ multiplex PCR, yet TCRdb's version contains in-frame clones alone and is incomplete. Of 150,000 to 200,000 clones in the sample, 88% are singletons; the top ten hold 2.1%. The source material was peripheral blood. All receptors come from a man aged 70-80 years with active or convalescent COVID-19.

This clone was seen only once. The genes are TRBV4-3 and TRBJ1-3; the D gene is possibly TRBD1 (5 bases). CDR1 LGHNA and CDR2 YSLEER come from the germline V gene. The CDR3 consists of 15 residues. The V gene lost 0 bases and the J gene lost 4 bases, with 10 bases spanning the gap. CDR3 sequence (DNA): TGCGCCAGCAGCCAAGAGCCAGGGCGAGGAAACACCATATATTTT. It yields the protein CASSQEPGRGNTIYF.

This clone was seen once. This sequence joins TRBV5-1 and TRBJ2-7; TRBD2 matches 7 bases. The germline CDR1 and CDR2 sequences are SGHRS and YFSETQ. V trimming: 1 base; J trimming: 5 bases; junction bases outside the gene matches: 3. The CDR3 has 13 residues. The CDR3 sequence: CASSLPSGNEQYF. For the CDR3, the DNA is TGCGCCAGCAGCTTGCCTAGCGGCAACGAGCAGTACTTC.

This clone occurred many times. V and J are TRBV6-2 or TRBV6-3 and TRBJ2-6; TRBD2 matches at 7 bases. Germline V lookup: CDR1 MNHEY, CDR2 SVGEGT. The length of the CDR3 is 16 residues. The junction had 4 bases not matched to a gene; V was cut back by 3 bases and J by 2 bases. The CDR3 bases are TGTGCCAGCAGTTATCGAGCGGGAACTGGGGCCAACGTCCTGACTTTC. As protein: CASSYRAGTGANVLTF.

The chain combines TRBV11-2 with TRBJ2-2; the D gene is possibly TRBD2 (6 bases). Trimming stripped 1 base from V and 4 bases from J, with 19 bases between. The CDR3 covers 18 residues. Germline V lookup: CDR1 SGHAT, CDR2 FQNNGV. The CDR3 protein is CASSLGLIAGRFTGELFF. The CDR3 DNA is TGTGCCAGCAGCTTAGGCCTGATTGCGGGGAGGTTCACCGGGGAGCTGTTTTTT.

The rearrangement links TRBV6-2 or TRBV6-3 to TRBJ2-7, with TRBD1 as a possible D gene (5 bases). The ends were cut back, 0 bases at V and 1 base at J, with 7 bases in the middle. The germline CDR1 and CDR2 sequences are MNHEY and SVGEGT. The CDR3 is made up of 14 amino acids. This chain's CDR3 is CASSYSTASYEQYF. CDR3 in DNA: TGTGCCAGCAGTTACTCGACAGCTTCCTACGAGCAGTACTTC.

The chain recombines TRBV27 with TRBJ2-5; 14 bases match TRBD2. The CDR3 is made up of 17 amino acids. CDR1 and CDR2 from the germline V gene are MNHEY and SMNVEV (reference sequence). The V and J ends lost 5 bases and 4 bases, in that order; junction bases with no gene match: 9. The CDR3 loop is CASSRLSGTSGRETQYF. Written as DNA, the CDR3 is TGTGCCAGCAGTCGGTTATCCGGGACTAGCGGGAGAGAGACCCAGTACTTC.

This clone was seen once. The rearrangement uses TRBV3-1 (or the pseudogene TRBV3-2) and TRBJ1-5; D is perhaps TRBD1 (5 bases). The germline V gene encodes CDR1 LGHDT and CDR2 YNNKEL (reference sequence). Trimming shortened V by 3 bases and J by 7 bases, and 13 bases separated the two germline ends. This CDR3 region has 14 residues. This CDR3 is CASSQDGGGQPQHF. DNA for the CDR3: TGTGCCAGCAGCCAGGACGGGGGGGGACAGCCCCAGCATTTT.

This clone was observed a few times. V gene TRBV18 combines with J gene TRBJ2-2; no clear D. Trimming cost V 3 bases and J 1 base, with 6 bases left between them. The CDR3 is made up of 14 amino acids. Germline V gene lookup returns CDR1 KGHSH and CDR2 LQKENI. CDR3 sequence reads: CASSPPGNTGELFF. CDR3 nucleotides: TGTGCCAGCTCACCTCCGGGGAACACCGGGGAGCTGTTTTTT.

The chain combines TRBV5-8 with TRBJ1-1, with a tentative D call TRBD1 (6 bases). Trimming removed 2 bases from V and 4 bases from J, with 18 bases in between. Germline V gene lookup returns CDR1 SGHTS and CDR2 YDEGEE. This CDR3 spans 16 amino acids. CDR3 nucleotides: TGTGCCAGCAGCTTCCCTTATACAGGGAGGGGCACTGAAGCTTTCTTT. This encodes CASSFPYTGRGTEAFF. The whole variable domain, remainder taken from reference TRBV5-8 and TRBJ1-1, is EAGVTQSPTHLIKTRGQQATLRCSPISGHTSVYWYQQALGLGLQFLLWYDEGEERNRGNFPPRFSGRQFPNYSSELNVNALELEDSALYLCASSFPYTGRGTEAFFGQGTRLTVV.